This T cell receptor (beta chain) was profiled in a study of OX40 agonist ivuxolimab in advanced cancers. General notes on the study: Ivuxolimab was a fully human IgG2 agonistic monoclonal antibody targeting the costimulatory receptor OX40 (CD134). Intravenous ivuxolimab was administered to patients every 2 weeks at six dose levels: 0.01, 0.1, 0.3, 1.5, 3 and 10 mg/kg. Of the approximately 50 dose-escalation patients, hepatocellular carcinoma was present in about 20, melanoma in around 15, renal cell carcinoma in 9 and head and neck cancer in 9. In the dose-escalation cohort, 82.7% of patients were male, and the mean age was approximately 60 years, with a range of 23 to 79. Patients were allowed to have had prior anti-PD-1, anti-PD-L1 or anti-CTLA-4 therapy, and 40% of the dose-escalation patients had been treated with checkpoint inhibitors. Partial responses occurred in three dose-escalation patients: two with cutaneous melanoma and one with hepatocellular carcinoma. Peripheral TCRbeta sequencing aimed to test whether ivuxolimab altered TCR sequence diversity and caused clonal T-cell expansion. The paper reports the monotherapy dose-escalation portion (N of about 47 patients) of the phase I ivuxolimab trial. On the study overall, not on this receptor specifically: After ivuxolimab, more expanded clones were found on average in CD8+ T cells than in CD4+ T cells. At doses of 0.1 to 3.0 mg/kg, clonal expansion of both CD4+ and CD8+ T cells in blood was seen between baseline and week 6. Low levels of normalized T-cell clonal expansion were also seen in some patients who did not respond. Partial responders in the 0.1-3.0 mg/kg groups had among the lowest normalized peripheral clonal expansion, especially among CD8+ T cells. The antigen specificity of the peripheral T cells that underwent clonal expansion was not determined.

Concerning this clone itself: Its antigen is not yet known. The record has no base qualities; no much larger clone is one base away.

For sequencing of the TCRbeta CDR3 region, genomic DNA was extracted from the sorted cells. TCRbeta CDR3 regions were sequenced using the immunoSEQ Assay. TCRdb's version of the immuneACCESS table is confined to in-frame rearrangements and falls short of the full clone set. An unresolved V gene accounts for under half of the shortfall where checked; the remainder is of unknown origin. The sample records about 64,000 clones, around four fifths of which are singletons. The ten largest clones take up 2.1% of the sample. The CDR3 covers 14 residues, taking in both the cysteine and the phenylalanine. Of all the DNA, just the CDR3 is kept, 42 bases in frame from base 1. V and J are trimmed by 0 bases and 8 bases, and the gene matches miss 4 bases of the junction. The germline V gene sets CDR1 to SGHVS and CDR2 to FNYEAQ. The trial excluded patients who had a history of autoimmune disease or were on systemic immunosuppression. Peripheral blood for TCR sequencing was collected from all dose cohorts at baseline, on cycle 4 day 1, and on cycle 7 day 1. Samples were obtained from an open-label, multicenter, first-in-human phase I dose-escalation trial of ivuxolimab. The trial enrolled adults with locally advanced or metastatic head and neck squamous cell, hepatocellular, melanoma or renal cell carcinoma. CD4+ and CD8+ T cells were sorted separately from peripheral blood before TCR sequencing.

This TCR derives from an adult with an advanced solid tumor such as melanoma, head and neck, liver or kidney cancer. Rearrangement joined TRBV7-6 to TRBJ2-1, and 7 junctional nucleotides match TRBD2. Sequenced material: CD4+ or CD8+ T cells sorted from blood, taken in a trial of the OX40 agonist ivuxolimab. The nucleotide sequence reads TGTGCCAGCAGCTTAGCGGGAGGGAGGTATGAGCAGTTCTTC. It codes for CASSLAGGRYEQFF.